The present entry profiles one TCR beta chain with its context. Its antigen specificity is not known. The record has no base qualities; no much larger clone is one base away. Libraries were prepared through the immunoSEQ multiplex PCR assay. For the multiplex PCR, a mixture combining 60 forward primers for TCR Vbeta segments and 13 reverse primers for TCR Jbeta segments was used. A multiplex PCR assay on genomic DNA amplified the CDR3 region of rearranged TCR beta genes. On the Illumina HiSeq System, the amplified TCR beta libraries were sequenced as 87-base-pair reads. The original pipeline was this. A later analysis counted 75 million to 100 million unique TCR beta chains across the 550 to 800 repertoires, and some 11 million of these chains were shared by at least two donors. Raw reads were error-corrected and collapsed into unique sequences with a nearest-neighbor algorithm that merged closely related sequences to remove PCR and sequencing errors. V, D and J gene segments were assigned by aligning CDR3 sequences to IMGT reference sequences. For a sequence to be retained, a match of at least six nucleotides was required to both a V gene segment and a J gene segment. A rearrangement was called productive if the CDR3 had no stop codons and remained in frame with V and J, and every other rearrangement was called non-productive. Following IMGT convention, CDR3 was defined as the stretch from the second conserved V-encoded cysteine to the conserved J-encoded phenylalanine. Sequences without an unambiguous match to a single V gene segment were excluded from the earlier analysis of about 600 of the donors. An earlier analysis of about 600 of the donors called V segments functional above 56.7% productive rearrangements and segregating when the between-donor standard deviation exceeded 5%. A statistical classification framework was built for diagnosing cytomegalovirus status from the catalog of TCR beta chain sequences. V and J gene assignment, in a later analysis, came from comparing TCR nucleotide sequences with IMGT/GENE-DB human TR gene sequences. The TCRdist pipeline was used in a later analysis to assign CDR3 sequences and most-parsimonious VDJ recombination scenarios. A later analysis defined each TCR beta chain by its CDR3 amino acid sequence plus V-gene family, and excluded reads lacking a unique V-gene family. As a way to deal with suspected cross-contamination and a sequencing artifact, a later analysis dropped 592 nucleotide sequences that were highly shared and had low generation probability. A later analysis calculated a clonal expansion index for each public chain from normalized within-repertoire ranks of inferred template counts. In a later analysis, generation probabilities were computed using a VDJ recombination model fitted to out-of-frame rearrangements, and the results were checked against IGoR. In a later analysis, hypergeometric tests were used to score TCR-TCR, TCR-HLA and TCR-CMV co-occurrence, with a repertoire-size bias correction applied to TCR pairs. False discovery rates were estimated in a later analysis by permuting HLA or CMV assignments 20 times. In a later analysis, co-occurring TCRs were grouped with DBSCAN, and TCRdist sequence similarity was added when clustering was performed within HLA-allele-positive subsets. Co-occurrence clustering excluded repertoires with fewer than 30,000 or more than 120,000 public chains, plus five with anomalous nucleotide sharing. Here the immuneACCESS table is served through TCRdb, limited to in-frame sequences with V and J called. Missing clones are a known gap in these copies; in checked studies unresolved V genes cover under half, and the rest lacks a known reason. The V and J calls and clone size are taken from that table; D and trimming were inferred from the DNA. The sample has 150,000 to 200,000 clones on record, 75% to 85% of them singletons. The ten largest clonotypes hold roughly 13% of the sample.

CDR1 WNHNN and CDR2 SYGVQD are derived from the germline V gene (reference sequence). V is clipped by 6 bases and J by 0 bases, and the sequence between their germline boundaries is 16 bases long. The CDR3 contains 16 residues, cysteine and phenylalanine counted. The read is trimmed to its CDR3 DNA, 48 bases read in frame from base 1. The cohort comprised 710 or so healthy bone marrow donors. Cohort members were all nominally healthy when sampled, although unrecorded immune exposures were likely present. The donor tested CMV seropositive, placing the donor among the 289 seropositive members of the cohort. A peripheral blood sample was provided by each donor, and peripheral blood mononuclear cells were used for TCR beta sequencing. Genomic DNA extraction from the blood cell samples was performed with the Qiagen DNeasy Blood Extraction Kit. These data come from a study of cytomegalovirus exposure and HLA in healthy donors (dated by TCRdb to between 2016 and 2019). With regard to the full study: In an earlier analysis of fewer than 750 of the donors, roughly 300 Gb of sequence data and approximately 100 million unique TCR beta sequences from 150 million to 200 million T cells were reported. Among about 400 genotyped donors of the cohort, an average of about 220,000 unique TCR beta nucleotide sequences was sequenced per donor, of which about 19% were non-productive. An early release covering about 600 HLA-typed donors comprised 300 to 350 gigabases of sequencing data and tens of millions of unique TCR sequences. About 5 DR-DQ haplotypes were handled as single units for association and clustering, since linkage in the cohort was strong. The genetic ancestry cluster associated with self-reported Caucasian donors included 80% to 90% of the approximately 400 genotyped donors. The study used immunosequencing to profile the T cell repertoires of about 670 subjects and linked those repertoires to cytomegalovirus serostatus. The number of donors typed differed by locus, with roughly 629-640 for A, B, C, DRB1 and DQB1, 522 for DQA1, 600 to 610 for DPA1, and around 430 for DPB1. To predict cytomegalovirus infection status, the study brought together high-throughput TCR immunosequencing, statistical association of individual TCRs with disease status, and machine learning. A later genetic analysis took genome-wide SNP genotypes for about 55% of the roughly 700 donors and used that subset as a discovery cohort. The study aimed to test whether signatures of past pathogen exposure could be identified by cataloging public T cell receptors. To decide whether each TCR beta V gene segment behaved as functional or pseudogenic, an earlier analysis of fewer than 750 of the donors relied on high-throughput TCR beta sequencing. Rather than drawing on any new phenotypic data, the later analysis identified candidate immune exposures from TCR beta sequences and the way those sequences occurred across donors. Along with the 666-subject first cohort, a separate validation cohort of 120 different subjects was used. Every discovery cohort repertoire had been produced on one sequencing platform. Alongside the repertoire data, information on donor age, sex, ethnicity and CMV serostatus was compiled. In a later analysis, previously published TCR beta repertoires from roughly 710 donors were re-analyzed and high-resolution HLA genotyping was added so that TCR occurrence patterns could be studied. HLA typing covered class I and class II loci at four-digit resolution. Summary of the overall study and its limitations: In vitro tests confirmed that a few of the cytomegalovirus-associated TCR beta chains recognize cytomegalovirus antigens. Linkage disequilibrium might explain the correlated functional status among segregating V segments, but an unknown experimental factor could not be excluded. Most TCR sequences were observed very rarely across donors, whereas some public TCRs were present in many individuals. In an earlier analysis of 500 to 650 of the donors, most TCR beta V segments appeared in productive rearrangements about 87% or about 30% of the time, broadly matching IMGT annotations. Strong co-occurrence of HLA alleles, especially DR and DQ, made assigning TCR associations to individual alleles difficult. An association between a missense DCLRE1C variant and V-gene and J-gene trimming of TCR beta chains was found in a later genetic analysis and replicated in an independent cohort. According to the authors, the approach could potentially be generalized to other disease states and immunological phenotypes. HLA typing was unavailable for some donors at each locus, so association tests used only the typed subset. In a later analysis, HLA-associated TCR beta chains were found to be more clonally expanded and to have lower generation probabilities than equally common non-associated chains. Some IMGT-functional V segments, including TRBV6-2 and TRBV6-3, could not be told apart with the 87-base-pair reads, so those segments were excluded. In a later analysis, the rate of TCR association differed among HLA loci, with DRB1 alleles having the most associated TCRs and HLA-C alleles having the fewest. A further reported finding was that TCR beta sequences accurately predicted the HLA-A and HLA-B alleles for most subjects in the first cohort. The classifier was reported to diagnose cytomegalovirus status with high specificity and sensitivity in both the original cohort and the validation cohort. Several of the top co-occurrence clusters appeared to be linked to parvovirus B19, influenza, CMV and Epstein-Barr virus, according to a later analysis. The cohort was sequenced for TCR beta chains only, and without alpha or paired-chain data the features that could be detected were limited. A later analysis associated about 17,000 TCR beta sequences with specific HLA alleles at a false discovery rate of 0.05. The earlier analysis of 587 of the donors excluded some 16 rarely observed V segments, including chromosome 9 orphons, because counts were too low. A group of highly shared sequence variants was considered likely to be a technical artifact of the sequencing pipeline. The study listed 150 to 200 TCR beta chains as associated with cytomegalovirus. Roughly uniform sequencing depth across donors was assumed in presence/absence analyses, although this assumption may not hold. In a later analysis, most CMV-associated TCR beta chains were found to appear HLA-restricted, with HLA associations seemingly driven largely by CMV exposure. Immune exposure information for the cohort was limited to CMV serostatus. According to a later genetic analysis, donors in an Asian-associated ancestry cluster had fewer N-insertions in productive TCRs than the approximately 610-donor mean.

The V and J genes are TRBV10-1 and TRBJ2-3; the D gene is unclear. This receptor was identified in a woman aged 45-59 years in good health and CMV-seropositive. The sequenced sample was PBMCs. The CDR3 region has the sequence CASSPNSTPSTDTQYF. In nucleotides, the sequence is TGCGCCAGCAGCCCCAATTCTACCCCTAGCACAGATACGCAGTATTTT.